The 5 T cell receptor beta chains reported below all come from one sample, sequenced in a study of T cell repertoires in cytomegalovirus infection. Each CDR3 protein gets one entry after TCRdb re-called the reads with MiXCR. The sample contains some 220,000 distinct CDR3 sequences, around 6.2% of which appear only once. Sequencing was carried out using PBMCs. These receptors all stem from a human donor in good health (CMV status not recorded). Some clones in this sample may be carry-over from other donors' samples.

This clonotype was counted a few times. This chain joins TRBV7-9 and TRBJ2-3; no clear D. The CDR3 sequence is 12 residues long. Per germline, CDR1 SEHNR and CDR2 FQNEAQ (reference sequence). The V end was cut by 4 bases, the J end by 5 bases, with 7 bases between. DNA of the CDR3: TGTGCCAGCAGCTCCAGAATAGATACGCAGTATTTT. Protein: CASSSRIDTQYF.

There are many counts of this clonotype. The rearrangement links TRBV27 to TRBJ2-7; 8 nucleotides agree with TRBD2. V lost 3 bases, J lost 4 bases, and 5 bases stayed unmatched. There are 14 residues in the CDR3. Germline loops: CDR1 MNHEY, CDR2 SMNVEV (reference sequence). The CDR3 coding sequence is TGTGCCAGCAGTTTCGGGACTAGTGAGTACGAGCAGTACTTC. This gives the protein CASSFGTSEYEQYF.

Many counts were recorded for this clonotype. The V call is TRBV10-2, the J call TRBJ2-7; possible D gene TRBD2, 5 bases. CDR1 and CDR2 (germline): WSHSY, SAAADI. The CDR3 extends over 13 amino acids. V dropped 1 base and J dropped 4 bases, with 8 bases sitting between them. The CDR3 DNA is TGCGCCAGCAGTGAGTTAGCGAGTTACGAGCAGTACTTC. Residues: CASSELASYEQYF.

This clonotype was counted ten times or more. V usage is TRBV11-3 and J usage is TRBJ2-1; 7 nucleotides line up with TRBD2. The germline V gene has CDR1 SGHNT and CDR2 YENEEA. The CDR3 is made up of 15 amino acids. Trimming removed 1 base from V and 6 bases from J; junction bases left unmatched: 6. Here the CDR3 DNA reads TGTGCCAGCAGCTTAGGCCCGGGGGGTGGCAATGAGCAGTTCTTC. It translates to CASSLGPGGGNEQFF.

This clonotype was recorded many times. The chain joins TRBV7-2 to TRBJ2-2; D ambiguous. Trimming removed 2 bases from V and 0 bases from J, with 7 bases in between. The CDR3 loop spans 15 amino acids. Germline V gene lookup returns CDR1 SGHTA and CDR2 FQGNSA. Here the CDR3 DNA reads TGTGCCAGCAGCTTAAGATGGACGAACACCGGGGAGCTGTTTTTT. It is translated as CASSLRWTNTGELFF.